This entry lists 13 T cell receptor beta chains sequenced from one sample in a study of blood T cell repertoires in COVID-19. Using immunoSEQ multiplex PCR, the repertoire was profiled, and TCRdb retains in-frame clones only, with some absent. Of just under 20,000 clones listed, roughly 86% are singletons. Sequences were obtained from peripheral blood. Every receptor here comes from a human donor in a cohort sampled during active COVID-19.

V and J are TRBV5-1 and TRBJ2-7; tentatively, D is TRBD2 (5 bases). The germline V gene has CDR1 SGHRS and CDR2 YFSETQ. With 5 bases removed from V and 3 bases from J, the gap between germline ends came to 9 bases. This CDR3 contains 12 residues. This CDR3 is CASSSGIYEQYF. The CDR3 nucleotides read TGCGCCAGCAGTTCGGGGATCTACGAGCAGTACTTC.

The chain couples TRBV7-8 to TRBJ1-3; D not certain. The V gene lost 1 base and the J gene lost 1 base, with 8 bases spanning the gap. The CDR3 has 15 amino acids. CDR1 SGHVS and CDR2 FQNEAQ come from the germline V gene. The CDR3 sequence: CASSLGVKSGNTIYF. The DNA of the CDR3 is TGTGCCAGCAGCTTAGGTGTTAAATCTGGAAACACCATATATTTT.

V gene TRBV19 combines with J gene TRBJ1-5; TRBD1 is a possible D gene (6 bases). The CDR3 sequence is 15 residues long. Germline CDR1 is LNHDA and CDR2 is SQIVND (reference sequence). V was pared by 1 base and J by 2 bases, with 9 bases between. The CDR3, as DNA: TGTGCCAGTAGTATAGGTTACAGGGGCAATCAGCCCCAGCATTTT. Its translation is CASSIGYRGNQPQHF.

The chain uses TRBV4-1 and TRBJ2-7; perhaps TRBD1 as D (6 bases). The ends were cut back, 5 bases at V and 0 bases at J, with 14 bases in the middle. The CDR3 runs 15 residues. Germline CDR1 is MGHRA and CDR2 is YSYEKL. The CDR3 protein is CASSSRDTSSYEQYF. CDR3 nucleotide sequence: TGCGCCAGCAGCTCCCGGGACACGAGCTCCTACGAGCAGTACTTC.

CDR3 in DNA: TGTGCCAGCAGTGATAGGGGATGGGACAGGGGCCGCTATGGCTACACCTTC. Protein: CASSDRGWDRGRYGYTF. The genes are TRBV27 and TRBJ1-2, with 10 bases identical to TRBD1. J was trimmed by 4 bases and V by 5 bases; bases with no gene match: 13. The CDR3 sequence is 17 residues long. CDR1 MNHEY and CDR2 SMNVEV come from the germline V gene (reference sequence).

J is TRBJ2-1 and V is TRBV5-4, with TRBD2 matching 10 bases. Germline loops: CDR1 SGHNT, CDR2 YYREEE (reference sequence). The CDR3 is 13 residues long. The junction had 2 bases not matched to a gene; V was cut back by 5 bases and J by 6 bases. CDR3 sequence: CASRLAGGNEQFF. In nucleotides, the CDR3 is TGTGCCAGCAGGTTAGCGGGGGGCAATGAGCAGTTCTTC.

Only one count was recorded for this clone. The CDR3 DNA reads TGTGCCAGTAGTATAAGGCGGCCCGGGACAGCGATGAACACTGAAGCTTTCTTT. It specifies CASSIRRPGTAMNTEAFF. The chain recombines TRBV19 with TRBJ1-1; 7 nucleotides line up with TRBD1. Germline trimming cut 2 bases from V and 0 bases from J; bases unmatched to any gene: 12. The CDR3 is 18 residues long. Looked up from germline, CDR1 is LNHDA and CDR2 is SQIVND (reference sequence).

The chain is built from TRBV27 and TRBJ2-2, with a weak D call TRBD1 (5 bases). Trimming left V 2 bases short and J 2 bases short, with 9 bases between. The CDR3 has 15 amino acids. Per the germline V gene, CDR1 is MNHEY and CDR2 is SMNVEV (reference sequence). The CDR3 nucleotides read TGTGCCAGCAGTTTACGCAGGGCTAACACCGGGGAGCTGTTTTTT. This encodes CASSLRRANTGELFF.

This chain links TRBV6-5 with TRBJ1-2; D uncertain. The germline V and J ends were trimmed by 6 bases and 1 base, with 6 bases remaining between them. CDR3 size: 12 residues. From germline, CDR1 is MNHEY and CDR2 SVGAGI. The CDR3 protein is CASSGDNYGYTF. CDR3 bases: TGTGCCAGCAGCGGGGATAACTATGGCTACACCTTC.

The chain uses TRBV6-5 and TRBJ1-3, with TRBD1 matching over 8 bases. The CDR3 spans 14 residues. Germline CDR1 reads MNHEY; CDR2 reads SVGAGI. V trimming: 8 bases; J trimming: 3 bases; junction bases outside the gene matches: 6. The CDR3 loop reads CASDTGGLGNTIYF. The CDR3 DNA is TGTGCCAGCGATACAGGGGGGCTTGGAAACACCATATATTTT.

The gene calls are TRBV19 and TRBJ2-3; TRBD1 aligns across 9 bases. Germline CDR1 LNHDA, CDR2 SQIVND (reference sequence). V dropped 3 bases and J dropped 6; count of bases not matched to a gene: 10. This CDR3 region has 16 residues. The CDR3 bases are TGTGCCAGTAGTATCGAACCGGGACAGGGAATTGATACGCAGTATTTT. Protein sequence: CASSIEPGQGIDTQYF.

The V gene is TRBV7-9, the J gene TRBJ2-3; 8 bases match TRBD2. Per the germline V gene, CDR1 is SEHNR and CDR2 is FQNEAQ (reference sequence). The length of the CDR3 is 18 residues. Trimming took 5 bases from V and 2 from J; bases not matched to a gene: 15. The CDR3 reads CASSGEEGVAGYTDTQYF. CDR3 DNA sequence: TGTGCCAGCAGCGGAGAGGAGGGGGTAGCGGGGTACACAGATACGCAGTATTTT. The variable domain in full, with the rest retrieved from reference TRBV7-9 and TRBJ2-3, is DTGVSQNPRHKITKRGQNVTFRCDPISEHNRLYWYRQTLGQGPEFLTYFQNEAQLEKSRLLSDRFSAERPKGSFSTLEIQRTEQGDSAMYLCASSGEEGVAGYTDTQYFGPGTRLTVL.

The chain combines TRBV27 with TRBJ1-2, with 7 bases identical to TRBD1. CDR1 MNHEY and CDR2 SMNVEV come from the germline V gene (reference sequence). The length of the CDR3 is 18 residues. J lost 1 base, V lost 2 bases, and 13 bases had no gene match. CDR3 sequence: CASSLRGWTGLLNYGYTF. The CDR3 DNA follows: TGTGCCAGCAGTTTAAGGGGTTGGACAGGCCTCCTTAACTATGGCTACACCTTC.